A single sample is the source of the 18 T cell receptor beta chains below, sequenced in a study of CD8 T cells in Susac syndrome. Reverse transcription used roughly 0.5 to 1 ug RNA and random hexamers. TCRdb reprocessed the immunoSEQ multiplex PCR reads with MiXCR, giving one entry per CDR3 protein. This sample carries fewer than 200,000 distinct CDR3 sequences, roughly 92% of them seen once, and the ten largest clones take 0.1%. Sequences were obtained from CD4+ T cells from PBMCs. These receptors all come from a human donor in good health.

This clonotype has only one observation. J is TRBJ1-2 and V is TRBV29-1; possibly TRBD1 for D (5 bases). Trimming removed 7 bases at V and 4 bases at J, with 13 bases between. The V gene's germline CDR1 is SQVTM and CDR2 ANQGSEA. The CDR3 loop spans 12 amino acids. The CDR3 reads CSGSGNLYGYTF. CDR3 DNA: TGCAGCGGCTCAGGGAACCTCTATGGCTACACCTTC.

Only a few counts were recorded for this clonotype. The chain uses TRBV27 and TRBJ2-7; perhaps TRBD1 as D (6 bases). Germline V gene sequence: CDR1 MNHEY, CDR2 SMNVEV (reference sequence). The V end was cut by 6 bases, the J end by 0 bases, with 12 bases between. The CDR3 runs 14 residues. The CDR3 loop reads CASRPGHRSYEQYF. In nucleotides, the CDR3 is TGTGCCAGCAGACCGGGACATCGCTCCTACGAGCAGTACTTC.

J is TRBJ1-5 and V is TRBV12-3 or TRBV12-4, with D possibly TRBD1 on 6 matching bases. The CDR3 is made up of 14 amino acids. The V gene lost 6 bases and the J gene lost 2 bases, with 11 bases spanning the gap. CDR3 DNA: TGTGCCAGCAGGGACCGGACAGGCAATCAGCCCCAGCATTTT. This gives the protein CASRDRTGNQPQHF.

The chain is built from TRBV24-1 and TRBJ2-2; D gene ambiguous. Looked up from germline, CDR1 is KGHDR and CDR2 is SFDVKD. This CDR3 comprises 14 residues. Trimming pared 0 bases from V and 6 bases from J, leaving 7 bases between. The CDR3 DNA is TGTGCCACCAGTGATTTGCCCCACGCCGGGGAGCTGTTTTTT. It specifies CATSDLPHAGELFF.

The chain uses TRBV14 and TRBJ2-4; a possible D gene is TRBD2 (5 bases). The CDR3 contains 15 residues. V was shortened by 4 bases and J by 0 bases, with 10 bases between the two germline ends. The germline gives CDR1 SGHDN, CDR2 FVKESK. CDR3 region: CASSPGGLAKNIQYF. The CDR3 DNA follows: TGTGCCAGCAGCCCCGGAGGACTAGCCAAAAACATTCAGTACTTC.

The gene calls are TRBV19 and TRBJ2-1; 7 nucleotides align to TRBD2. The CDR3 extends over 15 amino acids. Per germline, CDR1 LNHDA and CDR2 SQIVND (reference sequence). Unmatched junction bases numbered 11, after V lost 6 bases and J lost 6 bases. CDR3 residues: CASRGGSGVGNEQFF. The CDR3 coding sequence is TGTGCCAGTAGGGGGGGGAGCGGGGTGGGCAATGAGCAGTTCTTC.

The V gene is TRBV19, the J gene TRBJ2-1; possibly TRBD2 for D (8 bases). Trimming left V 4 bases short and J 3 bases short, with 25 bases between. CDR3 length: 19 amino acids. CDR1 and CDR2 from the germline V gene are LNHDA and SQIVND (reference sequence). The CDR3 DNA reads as TGTGCCAGTAGTACACGGACTAGCAGGGGGTGGGCCGACTACAATGAGCAGTTCTTC. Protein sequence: CASSTRTSRGWADYNEQFF.

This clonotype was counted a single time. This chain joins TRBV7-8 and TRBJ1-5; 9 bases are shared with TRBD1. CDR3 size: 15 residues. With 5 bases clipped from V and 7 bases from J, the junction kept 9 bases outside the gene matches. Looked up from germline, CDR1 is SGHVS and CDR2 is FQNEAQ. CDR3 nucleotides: TGTGCCAGCAGCCCCACAGGGGGCGCGAAACAGCCCCAGCATTTT. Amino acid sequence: CASSPTGGAKQPQHF.

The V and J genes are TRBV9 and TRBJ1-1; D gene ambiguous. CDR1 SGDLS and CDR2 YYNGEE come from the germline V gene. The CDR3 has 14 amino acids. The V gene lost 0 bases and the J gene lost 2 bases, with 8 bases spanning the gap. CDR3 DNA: TGTGCCAGCAGCGTAGACGCGGTAAACACTGAAGCTTTCTTT. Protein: CASSVDAVNTEAFF.

CDR3 nucleotides: TGCGCCAGCAGTCGGGGACAGGGCGTCTACAATGAGCAGTTCTTC. The encoded protein is CASSRGQGVYNEQFF. The V call is TRBV5-1, the J call TRBJ2-1, with TRBD1 identical over 9 bases. Germline V gives CDR1 SGHRS, CDR2 YFSETQ. Unmatched junction bases numbered 6, after V lost 5 bases and J lost 3 bases. This CDR3 is 15 amino acids long.

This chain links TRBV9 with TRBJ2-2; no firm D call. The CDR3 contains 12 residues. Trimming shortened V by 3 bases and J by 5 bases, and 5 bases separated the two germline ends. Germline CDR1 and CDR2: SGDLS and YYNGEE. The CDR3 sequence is CASSGLTGELFF. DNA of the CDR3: TGTGCCAGCAGCGGGTTAACCGGGGAGCTGTTTTTT.

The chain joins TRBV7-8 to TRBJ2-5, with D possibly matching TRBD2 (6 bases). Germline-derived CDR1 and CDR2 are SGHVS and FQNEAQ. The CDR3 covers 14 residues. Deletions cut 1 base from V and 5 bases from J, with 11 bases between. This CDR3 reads CASSLGSGRETQYF. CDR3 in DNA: TGTGCCAGCAGCTTAGGTTCAGGGAGGGAGACCCAGTACTTC.

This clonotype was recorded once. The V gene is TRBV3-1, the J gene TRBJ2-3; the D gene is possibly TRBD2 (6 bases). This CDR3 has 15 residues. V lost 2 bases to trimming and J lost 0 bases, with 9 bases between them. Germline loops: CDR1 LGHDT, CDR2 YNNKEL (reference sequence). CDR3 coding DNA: TGTGCCAGCAGCCAAATGGGGACTAGCACAGATACGCAGTATTTT. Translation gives CASSQMGTSTDTQYF.

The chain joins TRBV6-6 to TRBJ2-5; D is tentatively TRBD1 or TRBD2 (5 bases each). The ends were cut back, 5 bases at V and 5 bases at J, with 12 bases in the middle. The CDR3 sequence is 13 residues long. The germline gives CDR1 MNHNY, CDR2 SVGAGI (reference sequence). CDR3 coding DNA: TGTGCCAGCAGTGGGGGTTATCGGGAGACCCAGTACTTC. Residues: CASSGGYRETQYF.

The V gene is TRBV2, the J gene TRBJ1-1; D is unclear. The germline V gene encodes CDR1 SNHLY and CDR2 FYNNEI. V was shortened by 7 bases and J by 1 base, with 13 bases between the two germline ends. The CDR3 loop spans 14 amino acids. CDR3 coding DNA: TGTGCCAGCAAAAGACTAGCAGAGAACACTGAAGCTTTCTTT. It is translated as CASKRLAENTEAFF.

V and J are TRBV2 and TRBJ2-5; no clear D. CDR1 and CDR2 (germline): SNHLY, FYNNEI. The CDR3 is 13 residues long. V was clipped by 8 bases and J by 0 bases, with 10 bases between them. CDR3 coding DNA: TGTGCCAGCCACTCCGGGTACCAAGAGACCCAGTACTTC. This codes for CASHSGYQETQYF.

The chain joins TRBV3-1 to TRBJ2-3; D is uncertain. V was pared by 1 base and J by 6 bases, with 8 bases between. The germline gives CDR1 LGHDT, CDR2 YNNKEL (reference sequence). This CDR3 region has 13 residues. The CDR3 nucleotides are TGTGCCAGCAGCCAAGGTAGGCGGGATACGCAGTATTTT. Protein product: CASSQGRRDTQYF.

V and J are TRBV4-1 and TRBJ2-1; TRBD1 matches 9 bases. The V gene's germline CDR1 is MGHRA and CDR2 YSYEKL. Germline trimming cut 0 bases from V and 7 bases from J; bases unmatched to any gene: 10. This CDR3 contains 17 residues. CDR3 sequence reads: CASSQDDGTGMRNEQFF. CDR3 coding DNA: TGCGCCAGCAGCCAAGATGATGGGACAGGGATGAGGAATGAGCAGTTCTTC.